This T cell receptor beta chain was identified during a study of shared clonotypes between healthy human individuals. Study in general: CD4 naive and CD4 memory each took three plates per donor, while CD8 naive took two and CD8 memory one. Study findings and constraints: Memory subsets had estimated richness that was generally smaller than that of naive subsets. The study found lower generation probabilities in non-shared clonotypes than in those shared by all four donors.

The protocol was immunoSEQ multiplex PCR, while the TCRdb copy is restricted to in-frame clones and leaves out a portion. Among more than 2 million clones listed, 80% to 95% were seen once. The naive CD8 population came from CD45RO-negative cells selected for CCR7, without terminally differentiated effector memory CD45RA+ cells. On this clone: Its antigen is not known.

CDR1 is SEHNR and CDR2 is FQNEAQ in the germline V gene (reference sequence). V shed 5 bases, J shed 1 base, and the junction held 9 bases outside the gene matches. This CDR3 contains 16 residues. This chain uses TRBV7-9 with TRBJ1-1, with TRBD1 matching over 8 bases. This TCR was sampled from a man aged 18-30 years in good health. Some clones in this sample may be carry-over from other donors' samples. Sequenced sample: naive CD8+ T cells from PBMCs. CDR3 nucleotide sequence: TGTGCCAGCAGCCCGCCCCGCACAGGGGGGAACACTGAAGCTTTCTTT. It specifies CASSPPRTGGNTEAFF.